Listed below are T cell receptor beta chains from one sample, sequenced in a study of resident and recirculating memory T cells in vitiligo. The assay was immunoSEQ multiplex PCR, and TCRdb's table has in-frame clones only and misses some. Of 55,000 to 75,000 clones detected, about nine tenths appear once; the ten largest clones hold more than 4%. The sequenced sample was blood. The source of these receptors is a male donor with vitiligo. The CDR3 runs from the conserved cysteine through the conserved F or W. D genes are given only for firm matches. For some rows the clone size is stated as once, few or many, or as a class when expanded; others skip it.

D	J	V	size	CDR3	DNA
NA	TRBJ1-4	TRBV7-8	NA	CASSRDSGTNEKLFF	TGTGCCAGCAGCAGAGACAGTGGAACTAATGAAAAACTGTTTTTT
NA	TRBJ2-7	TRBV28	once	CASSLPTLSSYEQYF	TGTGCCAGCAGTTTACCGACTCTCAGCTCCTACGAGCAGTACTTC
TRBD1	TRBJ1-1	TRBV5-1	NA	CASSLVWQDRENTEAFF	TGCGCCAGCAGCTTGGTCTGGCAGGACAGGGAGAACACTGAAGCTTTCTTT
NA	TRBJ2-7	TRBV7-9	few	CASSLGGWGRLYEQYF	TGTGCCAGCAGCTTAGGGGGTTGGGGCAGGCTCTACGAGCAGTACTTC
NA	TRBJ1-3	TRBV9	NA	CASSVAGGGGNTIYF	TGTGCCAGCAGCGTAGCGGGGGGAGGTGGAAACACCATATATTTT
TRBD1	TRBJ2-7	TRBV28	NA	CASSSGQGPREQYF	TGTGCCAGCAGTTCGGGACAGGGACCCCGTGAGCAGTACTTC
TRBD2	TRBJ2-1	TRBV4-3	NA	CASSGGGPYNEQFF	TGCGCCAGCAGTGGCGGGGGTCCCTACAATGAGCAGTTCTTC
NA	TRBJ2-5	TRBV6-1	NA	CASRPDQKETQYF	TGTGCCAGCCGTCCCGATCAGAAAGAGACCCAGTACTTC
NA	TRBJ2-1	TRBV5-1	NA	CASSLELGNEQFF	TGCGCCAGCAGCTTGGAACTAGGCAATGAGCAGTTCTTC
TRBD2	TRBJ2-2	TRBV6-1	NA	CASSGRTSGGWDHTGELFF	TGTGCCAGCAGTGGTCGGACTAGCGGGGGGTGGGATCACACCGGGGAGCTGTTTTTT
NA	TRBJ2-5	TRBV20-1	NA	CSARESGTQYF	TGCAGTGCTAGAGAGAGTGGGACCCAGTACTTC
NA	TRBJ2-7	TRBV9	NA	CASGQTYEQYF	TGTGCCAGCGGACAGACCTACGAGCAGTACTTC
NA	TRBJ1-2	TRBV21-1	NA	CASSKERGQGRNGYTF	TGTGCCAGCAGCAAAGAAAGGGGACAGGGACGTAATGGCTACACCTTC
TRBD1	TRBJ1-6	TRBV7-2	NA	CASSLAQGAPRNSPLHF	TGTGCCAGCAGCTTAGCGCAGGGGGCACCTCGAAATTCACCCCTCCACTTT
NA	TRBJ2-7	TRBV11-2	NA	CASSFGNLYEQYF	TGTGCCAGCAGCTTTGGCAACCTCTACGAGCAGTACTTC
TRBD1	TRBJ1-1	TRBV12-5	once	CASVGTENTEAFF	TGTGCTAGTGTCGGGACAGAGAACACTGAAGCTTTCTTT
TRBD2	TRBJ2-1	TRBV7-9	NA	CASSLQRLAGNEQFF	TGTGCCAGCAGCTTACAACGACTAGCGGGGAATGAGCAGTTCTTC
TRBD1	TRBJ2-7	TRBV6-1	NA	CASSEESGTGGAEQYF	TGTGCCAGCAGTGAAGAATCCGGGACAGGGGGTGCCGAGCAGTACTTC
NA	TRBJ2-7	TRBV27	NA	CASSEYRVRVGEQYF	TGTGCCAGCAGTGAATACAGGGTAAGGGTGGGAGAGCAGTACTTC
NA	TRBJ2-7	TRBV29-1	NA	CSVDRETIYEQYF	TGCAGCGTTGACAGGGAAACGATTTACGAGCAGTACTTC
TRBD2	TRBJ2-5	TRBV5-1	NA	CASSGTSGVQETQYF	TGCGCCAGCAGCGGGACTAGCGGGGTCCAAGAGACCCAGTACTTC
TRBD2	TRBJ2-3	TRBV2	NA	CASKRPAGVVFGTDTQYF	TGTGCCAGCAAAAGGCCAGCGGGGGTAGTTTTTGGCACAGATACGCAGTATTTT
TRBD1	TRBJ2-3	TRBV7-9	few	CASSGDRGVTDTQYF	TGTGCCAGCAGCGGGGACAGGGGGGTTACAGATACGCAGTATTTT
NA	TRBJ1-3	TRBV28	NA	CASSLEWRNTIYF	TGTGCCAGCAGCCTAGAGTGGCGAAACACCATATATTTT
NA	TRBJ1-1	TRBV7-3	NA	CASASGGPLTEAFF	TGTGCCAGCGCCTCGGGGGGTCCCTTGACTGAAGCTTTCTTT
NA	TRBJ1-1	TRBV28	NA	CASSPDRLIAMNTEAFF	TGTGCCAGCAGCCCCGACAGGCTAATAGCCATGAACACTGAAGCTTTCTTT
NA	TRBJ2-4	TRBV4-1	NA	CASSQDKGTQGKNIQYF	TGCGCCAGCAGCCAAGATAAAGGGACACAAGGCAAAAACATTCAGTACTTC
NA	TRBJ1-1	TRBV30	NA	CAWRLALSAAGALKTEAFF	TGTGCCTGGAGGTTAGCTTTGTCGGCAGCTGGGGCCCTAAAGACTGAAGCTTTCTTT
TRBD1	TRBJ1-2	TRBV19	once	CASLYENRGRDYGYTF	TGTGCCAGTCTCTACGAGAACAGGGGGCGCGACTATGGCTACACCTTC
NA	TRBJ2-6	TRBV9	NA	CASSVATNSGANVLTF	TGTGCCAGCAGCGTAGCTACGAACTCTGGGGCCAACGTCCTGACTTTC
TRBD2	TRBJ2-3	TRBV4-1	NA	CASSQVTSGVTTDTQYF	TGCGCCAGCAGCCAAGTTACTAGCGGGGTAACCACAGATACGCAGTATTTT
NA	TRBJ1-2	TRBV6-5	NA	CASSPLGGGRYGYTF	TGTGCCAGCAGCCCATTGGGTGGAGGGAGATATGGCTACACCTTC
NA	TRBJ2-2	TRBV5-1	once	CASSFGQNTGELFF	TGCGCCAGCAGCTTCGGACAAAACACCGGGGAGCTGTTTTTT
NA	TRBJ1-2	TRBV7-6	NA	CASSPTGTYGYTF	TGTGCCAGCAGCCCAACAGGGACCTATGGCTACACCTTC
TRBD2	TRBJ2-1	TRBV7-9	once	CASSKPGLADTNEQFF	TGTGCCAGCAGCAAGCCGGGACTAGCGGATACGAATGAGCAGTTCTTC
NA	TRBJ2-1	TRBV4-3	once	CASSQEQATYNEQFF	TGCGCCAGCAGCCAAGAACAAGCGACCTACAATGAGCAGTTCTTC
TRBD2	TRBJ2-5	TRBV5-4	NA	CASSPGLAGGTQYF	TGTGCCAGCAGCCCCGGACTAGCGGGGGGGACCCAGTACTTC
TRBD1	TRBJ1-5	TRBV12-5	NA	CASGRDRVNQPQHF	TGTGCTAGTGGCCGGGACAGAGTCAATCAGCCCCAGCATTTT
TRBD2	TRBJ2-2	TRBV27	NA	CASSLSFGQAGTSGGADTGELFF	TGTGCCAGCAGTTTATCGTTCGGACAAGCCGGGACTAGCGGGGGGGCCGACACCGGGGAGCTGTTTTTT
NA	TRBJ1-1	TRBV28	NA	CASSVQGNTEAFF	TGTGCCAGCAGTGTACAGGGGAACACTGAAGCTTTCTTT
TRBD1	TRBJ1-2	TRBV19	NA	CASSTHGQGANYGYTF	TGTGCCAGTAGCACTCACGGACAGGGGGCTAACTATGGCTACACCTTC
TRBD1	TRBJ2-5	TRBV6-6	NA	CASSYGGTGGRETQYF	TGTGCCAGCAGTTACGGCGGGACAGGGGGCCGAGAGACCCAGTACTTC
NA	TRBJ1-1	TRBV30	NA	CAWRSLLNTEAFF	TGTGCCTGGAGGAGTTTACTTAACACTGAAGCTTTCTTT
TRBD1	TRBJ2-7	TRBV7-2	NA	CASSTTGTVYEQYF	TGTGCCAGCAGCACCACCGGGACAGTCTACGAGCAGTACTTC
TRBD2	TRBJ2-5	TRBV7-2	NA	CASSLAHGGAGETQYF	TGTGCCAGCAGCTTAGCACACGGGGGGGCTGGGGAGACCCAGTACTTC
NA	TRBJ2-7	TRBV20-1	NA	CSAAPEQYF	TGCAGTGCGGCCCCGGAGCAGTACTTC
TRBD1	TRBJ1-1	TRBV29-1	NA	CSASDRGTEAFF	TGCAGCGCTTCCGACAGGGGCACTGAAGCTTTCTTT